This passage covers 10 T cell receptor beta chains from one sample sequenced in a study of T cell repertoires in cytomegalovirus infection. TCRdb reprocessed the reads with MiXCR, giving one entry per CDR3 protein. The sample has about 140,000 distinct CDR3 sequences, under 8.5% seen once. The specimen was PBMCs. Receptor source: a human donor in good health (CMV status not recorded). Some clones in this sample may be carry-over from other donors' samples.

Many counts were recorded for this clonotype. The V and J genes are TRBV7-8 and TRBJ2-5, with 8 bases matching TRBD2. V gave up 4 bases and J gave up 5 bases; unmatched junction bases: 12. CDR1 is SGHVS, CDR2 FQNEAQ, per germline. This CDR3 has 16 residues. The CDR3 loop is CASSYGGTSGRETQYF. The CDR3 coding sequence is TGTGCCAGCAGCTATGGGGGCACTAGCGGCAGGGAGACCCAGTACTTC.

The table lists this clonotype with many counts. An end of the junction differs from the germline gene, which may be a read error. V gene TRBV5-1 combines with J gene TRBJ2-7; 8 nucleotides match TRBD2. The CDR3 consists of 14 residues. Per germline, CDR1 SGHRS and CDR2 YFSETQ. The CDR3 region has the DNA TGCGCCAGCGGCTTCGTAGCGGGGTCCTACGAGCAGTACTTC. Residues: CASGFVAGSYEQYF. Full variable domain (remainder filled in from reference TRBV5-1 and TRBJ2-7): KAGVTQTPRYLIKTRGQQVTLSCSPISGHRSVSWYQQTPGQGLQFLFEYFSETQRNKGNFPGRFSGRQFSNSRSEMNVSTLELGDSALYLCASGFVAGSYEQYFGPGTRLTVT.

As to this clonotype: A read error may be the cause here, since a much bigger clone is one base away. The CDR3 DNA reads TGCGCCAGCGCAGGACTAGACCGGAATGAGCAGTTCTTC. It specifies CASAGLDRNEQFF. This chain uses TRBV5-1 with TRBJ2-1; 7 nucleotides line up with TRBD2. The CDR3 contains 13 residues. CDR1 and CDR2 (germline): SGHRS, YFSETQ. Trimming cost V 7 bases and J 7 bases; bases outside gene matches: 8.

This clonotype was observed at least ten times. The chain links TRBV7-2 to TRBJ2-7, with 10 bases identical to TRBD2. The germline V gene encodes CDR1 SGHTA and CDR2 FQGNSA. CDR3 size: 15 residues. The junction had 3 bases not matched to a gene; V was cut back by 0 bases and J by 4 bases. CDR3 coding DNA: TGTGCCAGCAGCTTAGCTGAGCGGGGGGGATACGAGCAGTACTTC. Its translation is CASSLAERGGYEQYF.

This clonotype occurred many times. The rearrangement joins TRBV20-1 to TRBJ1-2; 7 bases are shared with TRBD1. Germline V CDR1 and CDR2: DFQATT, SNEGSKA (reference sequence). The ends lost 4 bases at V and 2 bases at J; junction bases unmatched: 10. The CDR3 contains 15 residues. The DNA for the CDR3 is TGCAGTGCTATTAGAGGGGGACAGACGAACTATGGCTACACCTTC. The encoded protein is CSAIRGGQTNYGYTF.

This clonotype was counted ten times or more. The chain has TRBV12-3 or TRBV12-4 and TRBJ2-7; no firm D call. With 0 bases removed from V and 0 bases from J, the gap between germline ends came to 3 bases. CDR3 length equals 13 residues. The CDR3 region has the DNA TGTGCCAGCAGTTTAGCGGTCTCCTACGAGCAGTACTTC. Translated, it gives CASSLAVSYEQYF.

Details on this clonotype: The CDR3 end shows no conserved phenylalanine or tryptophan, and so a read error is likely. The chain uses TRBV7-2 and TRBJ1-1; 8 bases map to TRBD1. Germline-derived CDR1 and CDR2 are SGHTA and FQGNSA. The CDR3 is 13 residues long. V lost 4 bases and J lost 6; bases outside the gene matches: 4. The CDR3 nucleotides read TGTGCCAGCAGCTCCCCACAGGGGGCTGAAGCTTTCGTT. Translation: CASSSPQGAEAFV.

Remarks on this clonotype: At one end the junction does not follow the germline gene, possibly because of a read error. The J gene is TRBJ1-2, the V gene TRBV12-3 or TRBV12-4; no definite D call. The CDR3 extends over 14 amino acids. The CDR3 reads CASSRPGEYYCYAF. In DNA, the CDR3 is TGTGCCAGCAGCCGACCCGGGGAATACTATTGCTACGCCTTC.

Ten or more counts support this clonotype. The chain employs TRBV4-3 and TRBJ1-1; no firm D call. CDR1 is LGHNA, CDR2 YSLEER, per germline. Trimming pared 3 bases from V and 5 bases from J, leaving 22 bases between. The CDR3 runs to 17 residues. Written as DNA, the CDR3 is TGCGCCAGCAGCCAGCAGGCCGAATGGGGAGTGGGTACTGAAGCTTTCTTT. It codes for CASSQQAEWGVGTEAFF.

The sample holds a few counts of this clonotype. The gene calls are TRBV5-6 and TRBJ2-1; the match to TRBD1 covers 9 bases. The CDR3 is 13 amino acids. The V and J ends lost 4 bases and 12 bases, in that order; junction bases with no gene match: 8. CDR1 SGHDT and CDR2 YYEEEE come from the germline V gene. The CDR3 is CASSLGQGLGQFF. In nucleotides, the CDR3 is TGTGCCAGCAGCCTCGGACAGGGGTTGGGGCAGTTCTTC.